One sample yielded the 13 T cell receptor beta chains listed below, sequenced in a study of vaccination and CD4 T cells after COVID-19. The assay that was used to sequence DNA from cultured CD4+ T cells was the Oncomine TCR Beta short-read assay. In TCRdb, the PCR reads were re-called with MiXCR into one record per CDR3 protein. Here the sample spans about 10,000 distinct CDR3 sequences, just under 75% being singletons. As to treatment: approximately 10-day PBMC culture with coronavirus spike peptide pools or control peptides (ViraFEST assay). Antigens for these TCRs are unknown. The specimen was CD4+ T cells from blood, cultured in vitro. The source of these receptors is a human donor who had recovered from COVID-19.

The V and J genes are TRBV6-5 and TRBJ1-2; a weak D match, TRBD1 (6 bases). From germline, CDR1 is MNHEY and CDR2 SVGAGI. The length of the CDR3 is 15 residues. With 2 bases removed from V and 1 base from J, the gap between germline ends came to 11 bases. For the CDR3, the DNA is TGTGCCAGCAGTTACGACTACAGGGTTAACTATGGCTACACCTTC. It encodes CASSYDYRVNYGYTF.

The rearrangement links TRBV20-1 to TRBJ2-4; D remains unclear. V lost 4 bases and J lost 0, with 10 bases in between. CDR1 is DFQATT, CDR2 SNEGSKA, per germline (reference sequence). This CDR3 is 14 amino acids long. Here the CDR3 reads CSATSTLAKNIQYF. For the CDR3, the DNA is TGCAGTGCTACCTCGACCTTAGCCAAAAACATTCAGTACTTC.

This clonotype counts as large. The rearrangement uses TRBV20-1 and TRBJ2-6; 9 nucleotides match TRBD2. The CDR3 extends over 19 amino acids. V was pared by 3 bases and J by 1 base, with 13 bases of the junction left unmatched. Germline V gene sequence: CDR1 DFQATT, CDR2 SNEGSKA (reference sequence). CDR3 loop: CSASNFRTSVSSGANVLTF. Written as DNA, the CDR3 is TGCAGTGCTAGTAATTTCAGGACTAGCGTTAGTTCTGGGGCCAACGTCCTGACTTTC.

The gene calls are TRBV2 and TRBJ1-5, with TRBD1 matching over 9 bases. The ends lost 4 bases at V and 0 bases at J; junction bases unmatched: 4. CDR3 length: 16 residues. Looked up from germline, CDR1 is SNHLY and CDR2 is FYNNEI. CDR3 sequence: CASSGDRGYSNQPQHF. The CDR3 nucleotides are TGTGCCAGCAGTGGAGACAGGGGGTATAGCAATCAGCCCCAGCATTTT. The whole variable domain, remainder taken from reference TRBV2 and TRBJ1-5, is EPEVTQTPSHQVTQMGQEVILRCVPISNHLYFYWYRQILGQKVEFLVSFYNNEISEKSEIFDDQFSVERPDGSNFTLKIRSTKLEDSAMYFCASSGDRGYSNQPQHFGDGTRLSIL.

The rearrangement links TRBV7-9 to TRBJ1-1, with D tentatively TRBD1 (6 bases). CDR3 length equals 16 residues. The V and J ends lost 1 base and 6 bases respectively, with 18 bases between them. Germline lookup yields CDR1 SEHNR and CDR2 FQNEAQ (reference sequence). CDR3 amino acids: CASSLDHGRGRAEAFF. For the CDR3, the DNA is TGTGCCAGCAGCTTAGATCACGGCAGGGGTAGGGCTGAAGCTTTCTTT.

This clonotype appeared once. The chain has TRBV29-1 and TRBJ2-3; 9 bases agree with TRBD2. Trimming removed 6 bases from V and 1 base from J; junction bases left unmatched: 5. CDR1 SQVTM and CDR2 ANQGSEA come from the germline V gene. CDR3 size: 14 residues. The CDR3 DNA is TGCAGCGTCCTTAGCGGGAGCGGCACAGATACGCAGTATTTT. Its protein is CSVLSGSGTDTQYF.

Relative to its sample, this clonotype is medium-sized (0.01 to 0.1%). The V call is TRBV24-1, the J call TRBJ2-2, with D possibly matching TRBD1 (5 bases). Germline V gene lookup returns CDR1 KGHDR and CDR2 SFDVKD. The CDR3 extends over 18 amino acids. V was pared by 5 bases and J by 4 bases, with 22 bases between. The chain's CDR3 is CATSGSQGQGVATGELFF. The DNA for the CDR3 is TGTGCCACCAGTGGTTCTCAGGGCCAAGGGGTCGCCACCGGGGAGCTGTTTTTT.

This clonotype showed up just a few times. The chain carries TRBV5-5 and TRBJ2-7; D uncertain. The germline V gene has CDR1 SGHKS and CDR2 YYEKEE (reference sequence). The length of the CDR3 is 11 residues. With 6 bases removed from V and 5 bases from J, the gap between germline ends came to 9 bases. CDR3 sequence (DNA): TGTGCCAGCACTGGTGCCCACGAGCAGTACTTC. Encoded protein: CASTGAHEQYF.

This chain uses TRBV6-1 with TRBJ1-5; D is unresolved. The germline CDR1 and CDR2 sequences are MNHNS and SASEGT. Trimming removed 5 bases from V and 3 bases from J, with 14 bases in between. The CDR3 length is 15 residues. The CDR3 is CASSLSAGINQPQHF. Here the CDR3 DNA reads TGTGCCAGCAGTCTATCGGCAGGAATCAATCAGCCCCAGCATTTT.

This clonotype has only a few counts. The chain links TRBV20-1 to TRBJ1-1, with TRBD1 identical over 9 bases. The V and J ends lost 1 base and 3 bases, in that order; junction bases with no gene match: 12. This CDR3 has 17 amino acids. CDR1 is DFQATT, CDR2 SNEGSKA, per germline (reference sequence). The CDR3 DNA follows: TGCAGTGCTAGAGGCCTCTCGGACAGGGGAAGGTACACTGAAGCTTTCTTT. Translating it yields CSARGLSDRGRYTEAFF.

The rearrangement joins TRBV20-1 to TRBJ2-7; D is possibly TRBD2 (5 bases). CDR3 length: 16 amino acids. CDR1 DFQATT and CDR2 SNEGSKA come from the germline V gene (reference sequence). The V and J ends lost 5 bases and 1 base respectively, with 21 bases between them. The chain's CDR3 is CSAPASGRTLSYEQYF. CDR3 bases: TGCAGTGCTCCCGCCTCGGGCAGGACTTTATCCTACGAGCAGTACTTC.

The chain uses TRBV5-1 and TRBJ1-2; TRBD1 matches at 8 bases. Germline CDR1 SGHRS, CDR2 YFSETQ. The CDR3 has 14 residues. V lost 4 bases to trimming and J lost 11 bases; unmatched junction nucleotides: 13. CDR3 DNA: TGCGCCAGCAGCGGCGGACAGGGCGCCGAGGCTTACACCTTC. Protein sequence: CASSGGQGAEAYTF. The full variable domain, its missing parts supplied by reference TRBV5-1 and TRBJ1-2, is KAGVTQTPRYLIKTRGQQVTLSCSPISGHRSVSWYQQTPGQGLQFLFEYFSETQRNKGNFPGRFSGRQFSNSRSEMNVSTLELGDSALYLCASSGGQGAEAYTFGSGTRLTVV.

The chain has TRBV20-1 and TRBJ1-6; D possibly corresponds to TRBD1 (6 bases). The V end lost 0 bases, the J end lost 13 bases, and 19 bases lay between the germline ends. Germline CDR1 is DFQATT and CDR2 is SNEGSKA (reference sequence). The CDR3 is made up of 15 amino acids. In DNA, the CDR3 is TGCAGTGCTAGAGATAACTCTCAGAACAGGGCTCCCCTCCACTTT. It translates to CSARDNSQNRAPLHF.